Listed here are 12 T cell receptor beta chains from one sample, sequenced in a study of blood T cell repertoires in COVID-19. Using immunoSEQ multiplex PCR, the repertoire was profiled, and TCRdb retains in-frame clones only, with some absent. The sample records around 340,000 clones, 70% to 90% being singletons. The sequenced sample consisted of PBMCs or T cells enriched from blood (not recorded which). These receptors were taken from a woman aged 40 to 49 with acute COVID-19.

This clone came up a few times. The chain has TRBV5-4 and TRBJ2-7; 11 bases agree with TRBD2. Losses at the gene ends were 3 bases for V and 2 bases for J; bases not matched to a gene: 4. Germline V CDR1 and CDR2: SGHNT, YYREEE (reference sequence). CDR3 size: 15 residues. This CDR3 is CASSSTSGTTYEQYF. CDR3 bases: TGTGCCAGCAGCTCGACTAGCGGGACGACCTACGAGCAGTACTTC.

The V call is TRBV7-3, the J call TRBJ2-7; D is possibly TRBD1 (6 bases). Germline-derived CDR1 and CDR2 are SGHTA and FQGTGA. Trimming took 6 bases from V and 5 from J, leaving 23 bases between them. The CDR3 runs to 16 residues. The CDR3 sequence is CASRTASGVAFDEQYF. The DNA for the CDR3 is TGTGCCAGCAGAACGGCCTCAGGGGTAGCATTTGACGAGCAGTACTTC.

V and J are TRBV12-3 or TRBV12-4 and TRBJ1-2; 7 nucleotides align to TRBD1. The CDR3 covers 13 residues. Trimming cost V 3 bases and J 3 bases; bases outside gene matches: 1. The CDR3 nucleotides read TGTGCCAGCAGTTTGACAGGGCACTATGGCTACACCTTC. Translation: CASSLTGHYGYTF.

The chain recombines TRBV11-2 with TRBJ2-3; D not resolved. CDR1 is SGHAT and CDR2 is FQNNGV in the germline V gene. CDR3 length equals 13 residues. Trimming cost V 2 bases and J 12 bases, with 15 bases left between them. Written as DNA, the CDR3 is TGTGCCAGCAGCTTACCGACTCACCCGGTCCAGTATTTT. It translates to CASSLPTHPVQYF.

J is TRBJ2-7 and V is TRBV9, with TRBD1 as a possible D gene (7 bases). V was shortened by 0 bases and J by 8 bases, with 15 bases between the two germline ends. Germline CDR1 and CDR2: SGDLS and YYNGEE. The CDR3 is 14 amino acids. As DNA, the CDR3 is TGTGCCAGCAGCGTAGCGCAGGGGGGTTACAAGCAGTACTTC. Translated: CASSVAQGGYKQYF.

The genes are TRBV5-6 and TRBJ1-6, with TRBD1 as a possible D gene (6 bases). This CDR3 has 14 residues. From germline, CDR1 is SGHDT and CDR2 YYEEEE. V dropped 5 bases and J dropped 11 bases, with 17 bases sitting between them. The CDR3 is CASSKRGNRAPLHF. CDR3 DNA sequence: TGTGCCAGCAGTAAAAGGGGGAACCGGGCACCCCTCCACTTT.

The V gene is TRBV10-1, the J gene TRBJ2-7; 7 bases fit TRBD1. The CDR3 has 15 residues. Trimming took 4 bases from V and 3 from J; bases not matched to a gene: 9. Germline loops: CDR1 WNHNN, CDR2 SYGVQD (reference sequence). The CDR3 is CASSGAEQGNYEQYF. For the CDR3, the DNA is TGCGCCAGCAGTGGGGCAGAACAGGGGAACTACGAGCAGTACTTC.

The gene calls are TRBV28 and TRBJ2-3; D unresolved. From germline, CDR1 is MDHEN and CDR2 SYDVKM. The CDR3 runs to 13 residues. V was pared by 4 bases and J by 0 bases, with 5 bases between. This CDR3 is CASSSTSTDTQYF. CDR3 nucleotide sequence: TGTGCCAGCAGTTCAACTAGCACAGATACGCAGTATTTT.

This clone was found many times. V usage is TRBV3-1 (or the pseudogene TRBV3-2) and J usage is TRBJ1-4, with a weak D call TRBD1 (6 bases). CDR3 length: 14 amino acids. Trimming removed 5 bases from V and 4 bases from J, with 11 bases in between. The germline CDR1 and CDR2 sequences are LGHDT and YNNKEL (reference sequence). This chain's CDR3 is CASSYGQINEKLFF. For the CDR3, the DNA is TGTGCCAGCAGCTATGGACAGATTAATGAAAAACTGTTTTTT.

The CDR3 is CASSLLGTSGYNEQFF. In DNA, the CDR3 is TGTGCCAGCAGCTTACTTGGGACTAGCGGTTACAATGAGCAGTTCTTC. The chain carries TRBV7-2 and TRBJ2-1, with 11 positions matching TRBD2. The CDR3 contains 16 residues. Germline CDR1 and CDR2: SGHTA and FQGNSA. V shed 2 bases and J 4 bases; nucleotides not matched to a gene: 4.

The CDR3 region has the DNA TGTGCCAGCAGTTACCTGAGGGACAGCCCTAATGAAAAACTGTTTTTT. It yields the protein CASSYLRDSPNEKLFF. This sequence joins TRBV6-5 and TRBJ1-4, with 7 bases aligning to TRBD1. Unmatched junction bases numbered 6, after V lost 2 bases and J lost 3 bases. Germline CDR1 MNHEY, CDR2 SVGAGI. CDR3 length equals 16 residues.

This chain joins TRBV23-1 and TRBJ1-1; D is unclear. TRBV23-1 has ORF status, its function being uncertain. The CDR3 length is 12 residues. V was pared by 3 bases and J by 2 bases, with 4 bases between. The CDR3 nucleotides read TGCGCCAGCAGTCACCTAAACACTGAAGCTTTCTTT. Encoded protein: CASSHLNTEAFF.